These 32 T cell receptor beta chains originate from one sample sequenced in a study of T cells in localized non-small cell lung cancer (dated by TCRdb to 2020 to 2022). The library came from the immunoSEQ multiplex PCR assay. TCRdb's version of the immuneACCESS table is confined to in-frame rearrangements and falls short of the full clone set. An unresolved V gene accounts for under half of the shortfall where checked; the remainder is of unknown origin. The sample records some 580 clones, under 45% of which are singletons. The leading ten clones occupy over 9.5% of the sample. Sequencing used lung tumor tissue, obtained before any cancer treatment. The receptors shown here come from a female donor of 60 years or more with stage I lung adenocarcinoma.

The V call is TRBV9, the J call TRBJ1-1; TRBD1 matches at 12 bases. V lost 0 bases, J lost 2 bases, and 5 bases stayed unmatched. The CDR3 is made up of 17 amino acids. From germline, CDR1 is SGDLS and CDR2 YYNGEE. CDR3 in amino acids: CASSVEGQGALNTEAFF. In nucleotides, the CDR3 is TGTGCCAGCAGCGTAGAGGGACAGGGGGCCCTTAACACTGAAGCTTTCTTT.

This clone was detected only a few times. The chain has TRBV7-6 and TRBJ2-3; no firm D call. Germline CDR1 is SGHVS and CDR2 is FNYEAQ. This CDR3 has 15 amino acids. The germline V and J ends were trimmed by 2 bases and 3 bases, with 12 bases remaining between them. DNA for the CDR3: TGTGCCAGCAGCTTAAGAGGCTCTTCGACAGATACGCAGTATTTT. Its translation: CASSLRGSSTDTQYF.

The rearrangement links TRBV10-2 to TRBJ2-5, with D hard to call. The V and J ends lost 3 bases and 3 bases respectively, with 8 bases between them. From germline, CDR1 is WSHSY and CDR2 SAAADI. The length of the CDR3 is 13 residues. The DNA of the CDR3 is TGCGCCAGCAGTGACCCTACCAAAGAGACCCAGTACTTC. It specifies CASSDPTKETQYF.

This rearrangement joins TRBV6-8 to TRBJ2-2, with 8 bases identical to TRBD1. The J segment lost 1 base and the V segment lost 0 bases, leaving 4 bases of the junction unmatched. CDR3 length: 17 amino acids. From germline, CDR1 is MNHGY and CDR2 SAAAGT. The CDR3 sequence is CASSYSTGAENTGELFF. For the CDR3, the DNA is TGTGCCAGCAGTTACTCGACAGGGGCAGAGAACACCGGGGAGCTGTTTTTT.

This clone was seen more than once but under ten times. The rearrangement joins TRBV11-3 to TRBJ2-1; D is unclear. The CDR3 extends over 14 amino acids. V shed 5 bases and J shed 2 bases, with 10 bases lying between them. Germline-derived CDR1 and CDR2 are SGHNT and YENEEA. For the CDR3, the DNA is TGTGCCAGCAGCCCCGATCCGGCCTACAATGAGCAGTTCTTC. This sequence encodes CASSPDPAYNEQFF.

The rearrangement joins TRBV2 to TRBJ2-3; 13 nucleotides match TRBD2. This CDR3 contains 17 residues. Trimming removed 2 bases from V and 1 base from J; junction bases left unmatched: 3. The V gene's germline CDR1 is SNHLY and CDR2 FYNNEI. The CDR3 nucleotides read TGTGCCAGCAGTGAATCAGGGACTAGCGGGGGCACAGATACGCAGTATTTT. It encodes CASSESGTSGGTDTQYF.

V and J are TRBV11-3 and TRBJ1-4; no clear D gene. Germline V CDR1 and CDR2: SGHNT, YENEEA. V was clipped by 2 bases and J by 8 bases, with 12 bases between them. This CDR3 has 14 residues. This CDR3 is CASSLSSFAEKLFF. The CDR3 bases are TGTGCCAGCAGCTTATCCAGTTTCGCCGAAAAACTGTTTTTT.

The chain is built from TRBV10-1 and TRBJ1-1; 7 bases match TRBD1. Trimming took 0 bases from V and 12 from J; bases not matched to a gene: 4. The germline V gene encodes CDR1 WNHNN and CDR2 SYGVQD (reference sequence). The CDR3 has 12 amino acids. CDR3 protein: CASSESKGATFF. CDR3 DNA: TGCGCCAGCAGTGAGTCGAAGGGGGCGACTTTCTTT.

The chain couples TRBV9 to TRBJ1-2; a possible D gene is TRBD1 (6 bases). The germline V and J ends were trimmed by 0 bases and 4 bases, with 10 bases remaining between them. Germline V gene lookup returns CDR1 SGDLS and CDR2 YYNGEE. This CDR3 contains 14 residues. CDR3 sequence reads: CASSVDREGYGYTF. The CDR3 DNA sequence: TGTGCCAGCAGCGTAGACAGGGAGGGCTATGGCTACACCTTC.

The rearrangement uses TRBV11-3 and TRBJ2-3; 14 bases map to TRBD2. The CDR3 covers 20 residues. CDR1 and CDR2 from the germline V gene are SGHNT and YENEEA. V dropped 5 bases and J dropped 0; count of bases not matched to a gene: 13. In DNA form, the CDR3 reads TGTGCCAGCAGCCAGAGACTAGCGGGAGGGCCGAGACTGAGCACAGATACGCAGTATTTT. This codes for CASSQRLAGGPRLSTDTQYF. Looking up the rest from reference TRBV11-3 and TRBJ2-3 gives the full variable domain: EAGVVQSPRYKIIEKKQPVAFWCNPISGHNTLYWYLQNLGQGPELLIRYENEEAVDDSQLPKDRFSAERLKGVDSTLKIQPAELGDSAVYLCASSQRLAGGPRLSTDTQYFGPGTRLTVL.

The genes are TRBV29-1 and TRBJ1-2; D is unclear. Trimming removed 3 bases from V and 6 bases from J, with 11 bases in between. The CDR3 totals 12 residues. Looked up from germline, CDR1 is SQVTM and CDR2 is ANQGSEA. The CDR3 region is CSVDFPKDGYTF. The CDR3 DNA reads TGCAGCGTTGACTTCCCCAAGGATGGCTACACCTTC. Together with reference TRBV29-1 and TRBJ1-2, the CDR3 gives the full variable domain: SAVISQKPSRDICQRGTSLTIQCQVDSQVTMMFWYRQQPGQSLTLIATANQGSEATYESGFVIDKFPISRPNLTFSTLTVSNMSPEDSSIYLCSVDFPKDGYTFGSGTRLTVV.

V usage is TRBV19 and J usage is TRBJ2-5, with D perhaps matching TRBD1 (6 bases). CDR3 length: 14 residues. Trimming shortened V by 7 bases and J by 1 base, and 13 bases separated the two germline ends. In germline, CDR1 is LNHDA, CDR2 SQIVND (reference sequence). This chain's CDR3 is CASTPGGLQETQYF. In nucleotides, the CDR3 is TGTGCCAGTACCCCTGGGGGCCTCCAAGAGACCCAGTACTTC.

In this sample, this clone turned up a few times. The chain carries TRBV11-3 and TRBJ2-1; possibly TRBD1 for D (7 bases). CDR3 size: 16 residues. V was shortened by 5 bases and J by 2 bases, with 16 bases between the two germline ends. Looked up from germline, CDR1 is SGHNT and CDR2 is YENEEA. Here the CDR3 DNA reads TGTGCCAGCAGCCAAGGCGCAGGGGGGACCTACAATGAGCAGTTCTTC. Translation: CASSQGAGGTYNEQFF.

This chain uses TRBV6-8 with TRBJ1-5; D gene ambiguous. V was trimmed by 2 bases and J by 4 bases, leaving 6 bases between them. In germline, CDR1 is MNHGY, CDR2 SAAAGT. The CDR3 is made up of 13 amino acids. The CDR3 nucleotides are TGTGCCAGCAGTTACCGAGCGAATCAGCCCCAGCATTTT. Its protein is CASSYRANQPQHF.

This clone is labeled large (0.1 to 1%). This chain uses TRBV11-3 with TRBJ1-2; 10 bases agree with TRBD1. Germline V CDR1 and CDR2: SGHNT, YENEEA. This CDR3 has 14 residues. The junction had 5 bases not matched to a gene; V was cut back by 5 bases and J by 5 bases. This chain's CDR3 is CASSRQGAIYGYTF. The CDR3 region has the DNA TGTGCCAGCAGCCGACAGGGGGCAATATATGGCTACACCTTC.

This clone ranks as large. The rearrangement joins TRBV11-3 to TRBJ2-1; D might be TRBD2 (6 bases). This CDR3 region has 14 residues. Between the trimmed V and J ends, which lost 5 bases and 6 bases, there was a span of 14 bases. Germline V gene sequence: CDR1 SGHNT, CDR2 YENEEA. The CDR3 region has the DNA TGTGCCAGCAGCACCATGGGCGGGACCAATGAGCAGTTCTTC. Translating it yields CASSTMGGTNEQFF.

The V and J genes are TRBV11-3 and TRBJ1-2, with a tentative D call TRBD1 (5 bases). Trimming removed 4 bases from V and 0 bases from J, with 12 bases in between. Germline CDR1 reads SGHNT; CDR2 reads YENEEA. The CDR3 sequence is 15 residues long. Here the CDR3 reads CASSSQGNTNYGYTF. CDR3 DNA: TGTGCCAGCAGCTCTCAGGGTAATACTAACTATGGCTACACCTTC.

The rearrangement links TRBV19 to TRBJ1-2; a possible D gene is TRBD1 (6 bases). CDR3 length equals 15 residues. V lost 4 bases and J lost 3, with 15 bases in between. Germline loops: CDR1 LNHDA, CDR2 SQIVND (reference sequence). The CDR3 DNA reads as TGTGCCAGTAGTACCCCCGGGGGGCGCGACTATGGCTACACCTTC. Translated, it gives CASSTPGGRDYGYTF.

In this sample, this clone is medium-sized (0.01 to 0.1%). This chain joins TRBV6-8 and TRBJ2-3; 7 bases are a match to TRBD1. The CDR3 contains 14 residues. The V gene end was trimmed by 6 bases and the J gene end by 1 base; junction bases not matched to a gene: 4. Germline V CDR1 and CDR2: MNHGY, SAAAGT. DNA of the CDR3: TGTGCCAGCAGCGGTACAGGGGGCACAGATACGCAGTATTTT. Protein sequence: CASSGTGGTDTQYF.

This clone is large (0.1 to 1%). The gene calls are TRBV1 and TRBJ2-7. TRBV1 is described as a pseudogene. CDR3 length: 16 amino acids. The CDR3, as DNA: TGCGCCAGCAGCCGCGCATCCGGGACCGCGACCTACGAGCAGTACTTC. Translating it yields CASSRASGTATYEQYF.

This clone came up a few times. The chain has TRBV19 and TRBJ1-5, with D perhaps TRBD1 (5 bases). Trimming cost V 5 bases and J 0 bases, with 11 bases left between them. CDR3 length equals 15 residues. Germline V gene data show CDR1 as LNHDA and CDR2 as SQIVND (reference sequence). CDR3 sequence: CASSPGTASNQPQHF. Here the CDR3 DNA reads TGTGCCAGTAGTCCAGGGACGGCTAGCAATCAGCCCCAGCATTTT. Full variable domain (missing parts from reference TRBV19 and TRBJ1-5): DGGITQSPKYLFRKEGQNVTLSCEQNLNHDAMYWYRQDPGQGLRLIYYSQIVNDFQKGDIAEGYSVSREKKESFPLTVTSAQKNPTAFYLCASSPGTASNQPQHFGDGTRLSIL.

This chain links TRBV6-8 with TRBJ2-1; no definite D call. The CDR3 has 16 residues. V lost 4 bases to trimming and J lost 6 bases, with 19 bases between them. Germline CDR1 is MNHGY and CDR2 is SAAAGT. CDR3 coding DNA: TGTGCCAGCAGTTTAAAGGCCGCCTCAAGAGGCAATGAGCAGTTCTTC. Its translation: CASSLKAASRGNEQFF.

This sequence joins TRBV9 and TRBJ2-7; TRBD2 is a possible D gene (5 bases). The CDR3 is 14 residues long. Germline CDR1 SGDLS, CDR2 YYNGEE. V was trimmed by 3 bases and J by 2 bases, leaving 12 bases between them. CDR3: CASSEGGQPYEQYF. The CDR3 bases are TGTGCCAGCAGCGAAGGCGGGCAACCCTACGAGCAGTACTTC.

This clone has only a few counts. This rearrangement joins TRBV6-8 to TRBJ1-2, with 8 bases fitting TRBD1. Germline trimming cut 5 bases from V and 8 bases from J; bases unmatched to any gene: 13. The CDR3 is 15 residues long. Germline V gives CDR1 MNHGY, CDR2 SAAAGT. CDR3 residues: CASSPGPDRDKGYTF. The CDR3 DNA reads TGTGCCAGCAGTCCCGGACCGGACAGGGACAAGGGCTACACCTTC.

This clone was seen a handful of times. The chain links TRBV11-3 to TRBJ2-2, with 8 bases fitting TRBD1. The ends lost 3 bases at V and 6 bases at J; junction bases unmatched: 6. The germline V gene has CDR1 SGHNT and CDR2 YENEEA. This CDR3 spans 15 amino acids. CDR3 coding DNA: TGTGCCAGCAGCTTCCGGACAGGGATCGCCGGGGAGCTGTTTTTT. Amino acids: CASSFRTGIAGELFF.

This clone was seen just once. J is TRBJ1-1 and V is TRBV28; a possible D gene is TRBD1 (6 bases). The CDR3 consists of 16 residues. Germline values: CDR1 MDHEN, CDR2 SYDVKM. The V end lost 2 bases, the J end lost 3 bases, and 16 bases lay between the germline ends. The CDR3 region is CASSLGVWGADTEAFF. The DNA of the CDR3 is TGTGCCAGCAGTTTAGGGGTTTGGGGGGCGGACACTGAAGCTTTCTTT.

This clone was found a few times. The V call is TRBV19, the J call TRBJ1-1; no reliable D call. CDR3 length: 15 residues. CDR1 is LNHDA, CDR2 SQIVND, per germline (reference sequence). The V end lost 1 base, the J end lost 0 bases, and 9 bases lay between the germline ends. This CDR3 reads CASSIGQRLNTEAFF. CDR3 nucleotides: TGTGCCAGTAGTATAGGGCAGCGACTGAACACTGAAGCTTTCTTT. The full variable domain, in which reference TRBV19 and TRBJ1-1 provide the parts outside the CDR3, is DGGITQSPKYLFRKEGQNVTLSCEQNLNHDAMYWYRQDPGQGLRLIYYSQIVNDFQKGDIAEGYSVSREKKESFPLTVTSAQKNPTAFYLCASSIGQRLNTEAFFGQGTRLTVV.

This rearrangement joins TRBV28 to TRBJ2-5; 8 bases map to TRBD1. With V trimmed by 3 bases and J by 5 bases, 5 bases remained unmatched. The CDR3 loop spans 14 amino acids. Germline-derived CDR1 and CDR2 are MDHEN and SYDVKM. This CDR3 is CASSFQGASETQYF. The CDR3, as DNA: TGTGCCAGCAGTTTCCAGGGGGCGAGTGAGACCCAGTACTTC. Full variable domain (remainder filled in from reference TRBV28 and TRBJ2-5): DVKVTQSSRYLVKRTGEKVFLECVQDMDHENMFWYRQDPGLGLRLIYFSYDVKMKEKGDIPEGYSVSREKKERFSLILESASTNQTSMYLCASSFQGASETQYFGPGTRLLVL.

V usage is TRBV5-1 and J usage is TRBJ1-1, with 9 bases matching TRBD1. The CDR3 sequence is 15 residues long. Unmatched junction bases numbered 9, after V lost 4 bases and J lost 5 bases. The V gene's germline CDR1 is SGHRS and CDR2 YFSETQ. The CDR3 DNA sequence: TGCGCCAGCAGCCCTTGGACAGGGGATACAACTGAAGCTTTCTTT. Amino acids: CASSPWTGDTTEAFF.

The rearrangement links TRBV28 to TRBJ2-7, with 7 bases fitting TRBD2. In germline, CDR1 is MDHEN, CDR2 SYDVKM. V was pared by 7 bases and J by 2 bases, with 11 bases of the junction left unmatched. The CDR3 is 15 amino acids. CDR3 protein: CASTPTSWIPYEQYF. The CDR3 DNA reads TGTGCCAGCACCCCGACTAGCTGGATCCCCTACGAGCAGTACTTC.

This clone was seen a handful of times. The gene calls are TRBV14 and TRBJ2-3; TRBD2 agrees at 8 bases. Germline CDR1 reads SGHDN; CDR2 reads FVKESK. With V trimmed by 0 bases and J by 8 bases, 13 bases remained unmatched. The CDR3 extends over 17 amino acids. This CDR3 is CASSQDLGGRLSTTQYF. CDR3 nucleotides: TGTGCCAGCAGCCAAGATCTTGGCGGGAGGTTATCCACTACGCAGTATTTT.

The rearrangement uses TRBV28 and TRBJ2-3; D unclear. The V gene's germline CDR1 is MDHEN and CDR2 SYDVKM. Trimming shortened V by 2 bases and J by 4 bases, and 4 bases separated the two germline ends. The CDR3 length is 12 residues. The CDR3 reads CASSLRSDTQYF. For the CDR3, the DNA is TGTGCCAGCAGTTTAAGGTCAGATACGCAGTATTTT.